The 23 T cell receptor beta chains listed next were all sequenced from one sample in a study of cytomegalovirus exposure and HLA in healthy donors. The primer mix had 60 Vbeta and 13 Jbeta primers. TCRdb keeps only in-frame clones here, not all; method: immunoSEQ multiplex PCR. The repertoire includes about 170,000 clones, 80% of them detected once, and about 2% sits in the top ten. Sequencing was carried out using PBMCs. Every receptor here comes from a male donor in good health and CMV-seronegative.

The V call is TRBV5-1, the J call TRBJ2-7; 7 bases agree with TRBD1. The germline CDR1 and CDR2 sequences are SGHRS and YFSETQ. CDR3 length equals 15 residues. V lost 5 bases and J lost 9; bases outside the gene matches: 17. As DNA, the CDR3 is TGCGCCAGCAGAGAACAGGGGAACCCAGCTATGGGGCAGTACTTC. It specifies CASREQGNPAMGQYF. The whole variable domain, remainder taken from reference TRBV5-1 and TRBJ2-7, is KAGVTQTPRYLIKTRGQQVTLSCSPISGHRSVSWYQQTPGQGLQFLFEYFSETQRNKGNFPGRFSGRQFSNSRSEMNVSTLELGDSALYLCASREQGNPAMGQYFGPGTRLTVT.

V gene TRBV12-1 combines with J gene TRBJ1-2; TRBD1 is the table's D call and was not checked against the DNA. TRBV12-1 is listed as a pseudogene. This CDR3 is built from 20 residues. CDR3 residues: CASSFARRDRVSGFDYGYTF. For the CDR3, the DNA is TGTGCCAGCAGCTTTGCACGGCGGGACAGGGTTTCGGGTTTCGACTATGGCTACACCTTC.

This CDR3 reads CASSPRGGGVTEAFF. CDR3 bases: TGTGCCAGCAGCCCGCGTGGGGGGGGAGTAACTGAAGCTTTCTTT. The chain joins TRBV9 to TRBJ1-1, with D possibly TRBD1 on 5 matching bases. V was shortened by 4 bases and J by 5 bases, with 18 bases between the two germline ends. The CDR3 length is 15 residues. The V gene's germline CDR1 is SGDLS and CDR2 YYNGEE.

The V and J genes are TRBV6-1 and TRBJ1-1; D unclear. This CDR3 is built from 13 residues. Germline values: CDR1 MNHNS, CDR2 SASEGT. V lost 6 bases to trimming and J lost 4 bases, with 12 bases between them. CDR3: CASRARPVTEAFF. DNA of the CDR3: TGTGCCAGCAGGGCCCGTCCTGTCACTGAAGCTTTCTTT.

This clone was detected only once. This rearrangement joins TRBV19 to TRBJ2-7; 8 bases align to TRBD2. This CDR3 region has 15 residues. The germline gives CDR1 LNHDA, CDR2 SQIVND (reference sequence). J lost 2 bases, V lost 4 bases, and 7 bases had no gene match. CDR3 protein: CASSTPGGRTYEQYF. The DNA of the CDR3 is TGTGCCAGTAGTACCCCGGGGGGGCGGACCTACGAGCAGTACTTC.

J is TRBJ2-2 and V is TRBV7-6; possible D gene TRBD1, 5 bases. Germline lookup yields CDR1 SGHVS and CDR2 FNYEAQ. Trimming removed 5 bases at V and 4 bases at J, with 17 bases between. This CDR3 is 16 amino acids long. The CDR3 spells CASSVRASRVTGELFF. The CDR3 region has the DNA TGTGCCAGCAGCGTCAGGGCCTCACGGGTCACCGGGGAGCTGTTTTTT. The entire variable domain, with the rest obtained from reference TRBV7-6 and TRBJ2-2, is as follows: GAGVSQSPRYKVTKRGQDVALRCDPISGHVSLYWYRQALGQGPEFLTYFNYEAQQDKSGLPNDRFSAERPEGSISTLTIQRTEQRDSAMYRCASSVRASRVTGELFFGEGSRLTVL.

The chain employs TRBV19 and TRBJ1-6; tentatively, D is TRBD1 (5 bases). The CDR3 loop spans 15 amino acids. Germline V CDR1 and CDR2: LNHDA, SQIVND (reference sequence). V lost 4 bases to trimming and J lost 9 bases, with 16 bases between them. The chain's CDR3 is CASSKGLPRTSPLHF. The CDR3 coding sequence is TGTGCCAGTAGTAAGGGACTACCTCGGACTTCACCCCTCCACTTT.

The chain couples TRBV29-1 to TRBJ2-3, with 7 bases lining up with TRBD2. CDR1 SQVTM and CDR2 ANQGSEA come from the germline V gene. V was clipped by 3 bases and J by 6 bases; unmatched bases: 6. The CDR3 spans 13 residues. The CDR3 reads CSVEALASDTQYF. CDR3 nucleotides: TGCAGCGTTGAGGCACTAGCGTCGGATACGCAGTATTTT.

This clone is a singleton in its sample. The CDR3 DNA sequence: TGTGCCAGCAGTGGTCTTGGGACAGGGGAGGAAAACACCATATATTTT. Translated, it gives CASSGLGTGEENTIYF. The chain couples TRBV2 to TRBJ1-3; TRBD1 matches 10 bases. The CDR3 runs to 16 residues. The germline CDR1 and CDR2 sequences are SNHLY and FYNNEI. V shed 4 bases and J 6 bases; nucleotides not matched to a gene: 9.

The gene calls are TRBV10-3 and TRBJ2-5; 7 nucleotides agree with TRBD1. The V segment lost 0 bases and the J segment 5 bases; nucleotides outside the gene matches: 9. Germline assignment: CDR1 ENHRY and CDR2 SYGVKD. The CDR3 covers 16 residues. The CDR3 nucleotides read TGTGCCATCAGTGAGTCGCTGGGGACAGCGATGGAGACCCAGTACTTC. Its protein is CAISESLGTAMETQYF.

The chain uses TRBV14 and TRBJ2-5; 7 bases map to TRBD2. The V segment lost 4 bases and the J segment 4 bases; nucleotides outside the gene matches: 6. The CDR3 contains 14 residues. CDR1 SGHDN and CDR2 FVKESK come from the germline V gene. The CDR3 nucleotides are TGTGCCAGCAGCCCTAGGACTAGACGAGAGACCCAGTACTTC. This translates into CASSPRTRRETQYF.

This chain connects TRBV11-2 to TRBJ1-1, with a weak D call TRBD1 (6 bases). The V end was cut by 0 bases, the J end by 2 bases, with 13 bases between. Germline assignment: CDR1 SGHAT and CDR2 FQNNGV. The CDR3 covers 16 residues. The DNA for the CDR3 is TGTGCCAGCAGCTTAGATCGGAGGACAGCTAACACTGAAGCTTTCTTT. Translated, it gives CASSLDRRTANTEAFF. Based on the CDR3 plus reference TRBV11-2 and TRBJ1-1, the full variable domain is EAGVAQSPRYKIIEKRQSVAFWCNPISGHATLYWYQQILGQGPKLLIQFQNNGVVDDSQLPKDRFSAERLKGVDSTLKIQPAKLEDSAVYLCASSLDRRTANTEAFFGQGTRLTVV.

The chain is built from TRBV4-1 and TRBJ2-3; no definite D call. V was pared by 0 bases and J by 3 bases, with 7 bases between. The CDR3 contains 14 residues. Per the germline V gene, CDR1 is MGHRA and CDR2 is YSYEKL. The CDR3 here is CASSQEGRTDTQYF. In nucleotides, the CDR3 is TGCGCCAGCAGCCAAGAGGGCCGTACAGATACGCAGTATTTT.

The chain employs TRBV5-5 and TRBJ2-5, with 8 positions matching TRBD1. The length of the CDR3 is 15 residues. CDR1 SGHKS and CDR2 YYEKEE come from the germline V gene (reference sequence). V lost 3 bases and J lost 0; bases outside the gene matches: 4. The CDR3 DNA reads TGTGCCAGCAGCTCTAGGACAGGGTACCAAGAGACCCAGTACTTC. Translated: CASSSRTGYQETQYF.

This sequence joins TRBV9 and TRBJ1-2, with unresolved D. This CDR3 contains 13 residues. Germline V gene lookup returns CDR1 SGDLS and CDR2 YYNGEE. V was trimmed by 5 bases and J by 3 bases, leaving 11 bases between them. The CDR3 nucleotides are TGTGCCAGCAGGTCTCCGCGCGACTATGGCTACACCTTC. It is translated as CASRSPRDYGYTF. The whole variable domain, remainder taken from reference TRBV9 and TRBJ1-2, is DSGVTQTPKHLITATGQRVTLRCSPRSGDLSVYWYQQSLDQGLQFLIQYYNGEERAKGNILERFSAQQFPDLHSELNLSSLELGDSALYFCASRSPRDYGYTFGSGTRLTVV.

V is TRBV6-5 and J is TRBJ2-2, with unresolved D. The V end lost 6 bases, the J end lost 5 bases, and 10 bases lay between the germline ends. There are 13 residues in the CDR3. Germline CDR1 is MNHEY and CDR2 is SVGAGI. Here the CDR3 reads CASRTERTGELFF. CDR3 coding DNA: TGTGCCAGCAGGACGGAGAGAACCGGGGAGCTGTTTTTT.

The chain has TRBV7-6 and TRBJ2-1; tentative D call: TRBD1 (5 bases). V lost 6 bases and J lost 2, with 14 bases in between. Germline V gene sequence: CDR1 SGHVS, CDR2 FNYEAQ. The CDR3 is 15 residues long. For the CDR3, the DNA is TGTGCCAGCAGTTCGTGGGGCGCAACCTACAATGAGCAGTTCTTC. This sequence encodes CASSSWGATYNEQFF.

The V and J genes are TRBV7-2 and TRBJ2-7; D may be TRBD1 (6 bases). The CDR3 is 13 residues long. V was trimmed by 1 base and J by 5 bases, leaving 9 bases between them. From germline, CDR1 is SGHTA and CDR2 FQGNSA. The CDR3 spells CASSLVRDNEQYF. As DNA, the CDR3 is TGTGCCAGCAGCTTAGTTAGGGACAACGAGCAGTACTTC.

The chain couples TRBV5-1 to TRBJ2-6; the D is unclear. CDR1 and CDR2 from the germline V gene are SGHRS and YFSETQ. This CDR3 is built from 15 residues. Between the trimmed V and J ends, which lost 0 bases and 2 bases, there was a span of 6 bases. In DNA, the CDR3 is TGCGCCAGCAGCTTGGGCCCGGCTGGGGCCAACGTCCTGACTTTC. This gives the protein CASSLGPAGANVLTF.

The chain couples TRBV10-3 to TRBJ2-5; weak D call: TRBD1 (5 bases). The better agreement between TRBJ2-7 and the DNA end casts doubt on the J call. The V gene's germline CDR1 is ENHRY and CDR2 SYGVKD. The CDR3 is made up of 15 amino acids. Here the CDR3 DNA reads TGTGCCATCAGAGACGTCGACCAGGGAACATACGAGCAGTACTTC. Its translation is CAIRDVDQGTYEQYF.

This clone came up once. The chain recombines TRBV7-9 with TRBJ1-1; D not resolved. CDR3 length: 13 residues. From germline, CDR1 is SEHNR and CDR2 FQNEAQ (reference sequence). V was clipped by 0 bases and J by 7 bases, with 9 bases between them. CDR3 nucleotide sequence: TGTGCCAGCAGCTTAGCGCCAGAGGTTGAAGCTTTCTTT. It encodes CASSLAPEVEAFF.

The chain combines TRBV5-1 with TRBJ2-4; D is uncertain. Germline CDR1 is SGHRS and CDR2 is YFSETQ. Trimming shortened V by 0 bases and J by 0 bases, and 4 bases separated the two germline ends. This CDR3 comprises 14 residues. The CDR3 is CASSLDGAKNIQYF. CDR3 coding DNA: TGCGCCAGCAGCTTGGACGGAGCCAAAAACATTCAGTACTTC.

The chain recombines TRBV6-6 with TRBJ1-4, with TRBD1 as a possible D gene (5 bases). Looked up from germline, CDR1 is MNHNY and CDR2 is SVGAGI (reference sequence). CDR3 length: 15 amino acids. The V end was cut by 2 bases, the J end by 3 bases, with 10 bases between. The CDR3 nucleotides read TGTGCCAGCAGTTACCAGCCAGGGCCTAATGAAAAACTGTTTTTT. It specifies CASSYQPGPNEKLFF.